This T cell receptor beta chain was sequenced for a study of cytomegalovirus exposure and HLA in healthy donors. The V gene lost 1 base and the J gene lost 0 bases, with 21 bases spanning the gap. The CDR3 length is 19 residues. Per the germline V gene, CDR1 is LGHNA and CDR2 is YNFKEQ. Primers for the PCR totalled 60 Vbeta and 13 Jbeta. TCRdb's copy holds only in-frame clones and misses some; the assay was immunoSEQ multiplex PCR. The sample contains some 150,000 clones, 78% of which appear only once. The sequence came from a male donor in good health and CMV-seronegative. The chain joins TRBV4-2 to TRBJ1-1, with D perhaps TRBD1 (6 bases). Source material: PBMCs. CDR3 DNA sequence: TGTGCCAGCAGCCAAGCGGGCACAGCGACAGGACTCATGAACACTGAAGCTTTCTTT. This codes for CASSQAGTATGLMNTEAFF.